Listed here is a single T cell receptor (beta chain). As originally analysed: How many nucleated cells were present was estimated from reference gene primer amplification. Generated by immunoSEQ multiplex PCR, the TCRdb table keeps only in-frame clones and is missing some. That table gives V, J and clone size, and the DNA gave D and trimming. The sample consists of just over 300,000 clones, approximately 90% of them appearing once. This sample was included in a study of blood T cell repertoires in COVID-19. Study details: The United States, Italy and Spain were the sources of the acute and convalescent COVID-19 samples. Nucleic acid was either cDNA or gDNA, and it came from T cells, B-cell-depleted T cells, or PBMCs.

The TCR was taken from a man aged 18 to 30 with active or convalescent COVID-19. Source material: peripheral blood.

As DNA, the CDR3 is TGTGCCAGCAGTTACTCAGCGGGGACACAAGAGACCCAGTACTTC. Its protein is CASSYSAGTQETQYF. J is TRBJ2-5 and V is TRBV6-5; D perhaps matches TRBD2 (7 bases). V dropped 0 bases and J dropped 2 bases, with 10 bases sitting between them. Germline V gene lookup returns CDR1 MNHEY and CDR2 SVGAGI. CDR3 length: 15 amino acids.